This TCR beta chain was observed in a study of T cell responses to AZD1222 COVID-19 vaccine. With 6 bases removed from V and 2 bases from J, the gap between germline ends came to 25 bases. Looked up from germline, CDR1 is ENHRY and CDR2 is SYGVKD. CDR3 size: 18 residues. The data were produced by immunoSEQ multiplex PCR, yet TCRdb's version contains in-frame clones alone and is incomplete. Among about 190,000 clones listed, roughly 88% were seen once. Sequenced here: peripheral blood, sampled on day 0 of AZD1222 vaccination. The chain has TRBV10-3 and TRBJ1-2, with unresolved D. This receptor was identified in an adult in good health. The CDR3 protein is CAISGLNSSSISNYGYTF. CDR3 nucleotide sequence: TGTGCCATCAGCGGCCTAAATTCCTCGTCAATTTCCAACTATGGCTACACCTTC.